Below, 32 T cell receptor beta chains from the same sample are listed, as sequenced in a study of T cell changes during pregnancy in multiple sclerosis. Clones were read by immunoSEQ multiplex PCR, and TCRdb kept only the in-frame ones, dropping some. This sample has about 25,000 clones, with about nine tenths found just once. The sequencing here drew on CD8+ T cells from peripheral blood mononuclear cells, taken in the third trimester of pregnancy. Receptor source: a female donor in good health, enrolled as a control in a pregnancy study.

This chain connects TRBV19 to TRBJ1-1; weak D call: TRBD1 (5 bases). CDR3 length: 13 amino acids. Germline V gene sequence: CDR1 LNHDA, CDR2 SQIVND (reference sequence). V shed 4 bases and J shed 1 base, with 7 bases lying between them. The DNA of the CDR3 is TGTGCCAGTAGTAAGGACACGAACACTGAAGCTTTCTTT. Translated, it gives CASSKDTNTEAFF.

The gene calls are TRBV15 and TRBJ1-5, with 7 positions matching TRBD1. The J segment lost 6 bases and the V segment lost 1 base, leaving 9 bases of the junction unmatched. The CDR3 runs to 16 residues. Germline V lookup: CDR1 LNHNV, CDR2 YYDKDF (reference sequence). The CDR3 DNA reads TGTGCCACCAGCAGAGTGGGGGACAGTTGGGCTCAGCCCCAGCATTTT. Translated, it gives CATSRVGDSWAQPQHF.

The CDR3 region has the DNA TGTGCCAGCAGTGACGGGGACAGGGTATCCTATGGCTACACCTTC. This gives the protein CASSDGDRVSYGYTF. The rearrangement joins TRBV6-1 to TRBJ1-2; 9 bases match TRBD1. V gave up 3 bases and J gave up 4 bases; unmatched junction bases: 6. This CDR3 has 15 amino acids. Germline V CDR1 and CDR2: MNHNS, SASEGT.

The CDR3 reads CASSPKTSGRGHEQFF. CDR3 sequence (DNA): TGTGCCAGCAGCCCGAAGACTAGCGGGAGGGGCCATGAGCAGTTCTTC. The chain links TRBV11-3 to TRBJ2-1, with 14 bases aligning to TRBD2. CDR3 length: 16 residues. Germline loops: CDR1 SGHNT, CDR2 YENEEA. Trimming removed 5 bases from V and 8 bases from J; junction bases left unmatched: 8.

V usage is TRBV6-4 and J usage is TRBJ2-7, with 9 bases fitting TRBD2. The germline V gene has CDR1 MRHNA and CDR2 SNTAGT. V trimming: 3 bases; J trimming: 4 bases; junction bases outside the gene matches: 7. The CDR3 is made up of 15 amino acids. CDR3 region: CASSEVAGAEYEQYF. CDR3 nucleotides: TGTGCCAGCAGTGAGGTAGCGGGAGCTGAATACGAGCAGTACTTC.

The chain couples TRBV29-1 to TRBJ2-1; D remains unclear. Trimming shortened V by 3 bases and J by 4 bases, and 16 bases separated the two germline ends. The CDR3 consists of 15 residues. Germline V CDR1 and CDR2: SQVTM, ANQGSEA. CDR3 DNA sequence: TGCAGCGTTGAGCCGCGAGAGTCCCTATACAATGAGCAGTTCTTC. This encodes CSVEPRESLYNEQFF.

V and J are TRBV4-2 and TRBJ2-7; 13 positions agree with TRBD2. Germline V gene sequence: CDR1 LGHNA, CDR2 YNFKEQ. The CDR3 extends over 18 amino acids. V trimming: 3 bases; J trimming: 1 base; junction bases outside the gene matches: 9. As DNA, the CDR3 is TGTGCCAGCAGCCAGGTTGGACTAGCGGGGGCCCTATCCTACGAGCAGTACTTC. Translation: CASSQVGLAGALSYEQYF.

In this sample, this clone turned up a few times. The CDR3 loop is CASSSVLENEQFF. In DNA, the CDR3 is TGTGCCAGCAGTTCCGTTTTGGAGAATGAGCAGTTCTTC. This chain joins TRBV6-5 and TRBJ2-1, with D hard to call. Looked up from germline, CDR1 is MNHEY and CDR2 is SVGAGI. V was cut by 4 bases and J by 7 bases, with 11 bases left in between. CDR3 length: 13 amino acids.

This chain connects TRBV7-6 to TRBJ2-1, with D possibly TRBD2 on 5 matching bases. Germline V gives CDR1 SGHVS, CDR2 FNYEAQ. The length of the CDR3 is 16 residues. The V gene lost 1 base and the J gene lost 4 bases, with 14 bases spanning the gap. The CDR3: CASSLDTRFLYNEQFF. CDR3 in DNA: TGTGCCAGCAGCTTAGACACTAGATTCCTTTACAATGAGCAGTTCTTC.

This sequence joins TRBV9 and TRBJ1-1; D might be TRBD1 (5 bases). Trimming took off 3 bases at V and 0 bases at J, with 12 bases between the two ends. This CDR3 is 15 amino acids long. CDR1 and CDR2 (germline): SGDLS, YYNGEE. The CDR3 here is CASSGGRNMNTEAFF. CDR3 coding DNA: TGTGCCAGCAGCGGGGGGAGGAACATGAACACTGAAGCTTTCTTT. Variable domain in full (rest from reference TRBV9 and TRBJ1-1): DSGVTQTPKHLITATGQRVTLRCSPRSGDLSVYWYQQSLDQGLQFLIQYYNGEERAKGNILERFSAQQFPDLHSELNLSSLELGDSALYFCASSGGRNMNTEAFFGQGTRLTVV.

In DNA form, the CDR3 reads TGCAGCGTTCGTCTCTCCGGGAGCACTGAAGCTTTCTTT. It is translated as CSVRLSGSTEAFF. This sequence joins TRBV29-1 and TRBJ1-1; D is unresolved. Trimming cost V 5 bases and J 4 bases, with 14 bases left between them. The CDR3 is 13 amino acids. Germline V gene sequence: CDR1 SQVTM, CDR2 ANQGSEA.

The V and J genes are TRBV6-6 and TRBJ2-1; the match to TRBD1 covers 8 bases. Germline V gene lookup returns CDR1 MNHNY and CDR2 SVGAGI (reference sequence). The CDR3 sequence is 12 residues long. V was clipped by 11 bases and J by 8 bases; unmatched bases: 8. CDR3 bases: TGTGCCGCCCAGGGGGCCCGGGATGAGCAGTTCTTC. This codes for CAAQGARDEQFF.

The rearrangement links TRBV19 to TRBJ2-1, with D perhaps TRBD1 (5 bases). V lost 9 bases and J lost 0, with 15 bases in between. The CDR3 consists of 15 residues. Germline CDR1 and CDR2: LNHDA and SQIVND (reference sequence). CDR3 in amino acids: CASSWGANSYNEQFF. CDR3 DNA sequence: TGTGCCAGCTCCTGGGGCGCCAACTCCTACAATGAGCAGTTCTTC.

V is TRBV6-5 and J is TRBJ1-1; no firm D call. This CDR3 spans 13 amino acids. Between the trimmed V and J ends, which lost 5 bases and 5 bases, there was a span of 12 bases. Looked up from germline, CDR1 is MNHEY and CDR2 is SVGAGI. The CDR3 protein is CASSPSPRTEAFF. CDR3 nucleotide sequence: TGTGCCAGCAGTCCCTCCCCGAGGACTGAAGCTTTCTTT.

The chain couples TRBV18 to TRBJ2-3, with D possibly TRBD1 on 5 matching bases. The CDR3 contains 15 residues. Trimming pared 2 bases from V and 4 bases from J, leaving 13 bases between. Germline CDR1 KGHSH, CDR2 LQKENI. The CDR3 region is CASSPIQGSPDTQYF. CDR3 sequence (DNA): TGTGCCAGCTCACCAATCCAGGGTAGCCCAGATACGCAGTATTTT.

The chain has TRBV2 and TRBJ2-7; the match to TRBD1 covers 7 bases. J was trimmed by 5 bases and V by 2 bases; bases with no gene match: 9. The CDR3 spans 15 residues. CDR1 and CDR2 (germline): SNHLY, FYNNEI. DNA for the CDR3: TGTGCCAGCAGTGAAATGGCAGGGGGAATCCACGAGCAGTACTTC. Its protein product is CASSEMAGGIHEQYF.

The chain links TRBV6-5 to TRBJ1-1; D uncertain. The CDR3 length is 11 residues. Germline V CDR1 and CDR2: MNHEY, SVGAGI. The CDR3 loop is CGSGANTEAFF. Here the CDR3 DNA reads TGTGGGTCTGGAGCGAACACTGAAGCTTTCTTT.

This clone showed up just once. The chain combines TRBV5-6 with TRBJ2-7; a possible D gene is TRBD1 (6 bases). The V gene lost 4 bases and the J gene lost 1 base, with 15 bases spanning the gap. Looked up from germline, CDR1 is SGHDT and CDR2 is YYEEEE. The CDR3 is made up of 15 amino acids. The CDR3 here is CASSLSGQRSYEQYF. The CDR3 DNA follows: TGTGCCAGCAGCCTCTCTGGACAGCGATCCTACGAGCAGTACTTC.

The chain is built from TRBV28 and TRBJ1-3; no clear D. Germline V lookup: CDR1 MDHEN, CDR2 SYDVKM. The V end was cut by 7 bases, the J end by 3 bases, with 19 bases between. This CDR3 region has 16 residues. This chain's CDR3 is CASTPPPGMHGNTIYF. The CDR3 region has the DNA TGTGCCAGCACTCCCCCCCCGGGGATGCATGGAAACACCATATATTTT.

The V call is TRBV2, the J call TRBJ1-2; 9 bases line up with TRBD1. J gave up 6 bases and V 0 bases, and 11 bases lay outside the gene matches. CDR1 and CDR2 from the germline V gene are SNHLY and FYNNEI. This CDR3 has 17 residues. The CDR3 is CASSEAGAGTGPNGYTF. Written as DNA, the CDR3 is TGTGCCAGCAGTGAAGCTGGGGCCGGGACAGGGCCTAATGGCTACACCTTC. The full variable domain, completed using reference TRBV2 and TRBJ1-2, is EPEVTQTPSHQVTQMGQEVILRCVPISNHLYFYWYRQILGQKVEFLVSFYNNEISEKSEIFDDQFSVERPDGSNFTLKIRSTKLEDSAMYFCASSEAGAGTGPNGYTFGSGTRLTVV.

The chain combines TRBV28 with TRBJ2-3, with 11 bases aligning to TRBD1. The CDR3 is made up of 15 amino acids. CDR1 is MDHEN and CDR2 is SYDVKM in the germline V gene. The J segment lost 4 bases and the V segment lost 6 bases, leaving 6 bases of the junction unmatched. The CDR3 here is CASSPGTGGADTQYF. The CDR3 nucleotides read TGTGCCAGCAGCCCCGGGACAGGGGGGGCAGATACGCAGTATTTT.

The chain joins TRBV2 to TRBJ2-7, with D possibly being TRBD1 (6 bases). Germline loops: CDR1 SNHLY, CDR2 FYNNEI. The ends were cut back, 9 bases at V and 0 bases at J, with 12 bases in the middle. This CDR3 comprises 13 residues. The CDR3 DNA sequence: TGTGCCAGAGTCCAGGACAGCTCCTACGAGCAGTACTTC. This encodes CARVQDSSYEQYF.

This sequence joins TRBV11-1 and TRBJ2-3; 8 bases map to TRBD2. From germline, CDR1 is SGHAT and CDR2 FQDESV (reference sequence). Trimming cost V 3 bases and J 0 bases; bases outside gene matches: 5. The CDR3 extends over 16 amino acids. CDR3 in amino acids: CASSFSAGVSTDTQYF. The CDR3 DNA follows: TGTGCCAGCAGCTTCTCAGCGGGAGTAAGCACAGATACGCAGTATTTT.

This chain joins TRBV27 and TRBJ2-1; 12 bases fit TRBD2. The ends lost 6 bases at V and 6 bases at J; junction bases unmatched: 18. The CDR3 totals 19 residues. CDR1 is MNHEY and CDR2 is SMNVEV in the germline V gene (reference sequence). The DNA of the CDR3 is TGTGCCAGCAGCCCTAGCGGGAGGGGGTTACTACGAACTTTCAATGAGCAGTTCTTC. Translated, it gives CASSPSGRGLLRTFNEQFF.

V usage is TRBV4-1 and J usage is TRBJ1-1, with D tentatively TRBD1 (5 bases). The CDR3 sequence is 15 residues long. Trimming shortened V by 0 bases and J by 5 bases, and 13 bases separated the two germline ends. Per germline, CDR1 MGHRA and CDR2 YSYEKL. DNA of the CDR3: TGCGCCAGCAGCCAAGAGTCAGGGAGGGATACTGAAGCTTTCTTT. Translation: CASSQESGRDTEAFF.

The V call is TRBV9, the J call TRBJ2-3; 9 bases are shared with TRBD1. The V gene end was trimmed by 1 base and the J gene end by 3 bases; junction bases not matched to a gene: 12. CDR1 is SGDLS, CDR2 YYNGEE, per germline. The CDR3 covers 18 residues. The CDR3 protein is CASSVPRTGEGGTDTQYF. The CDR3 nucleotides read TGTGCCAGCAGCGTACCCCGGACAGGGGAAGGAGGGACAGATACGCAGTATTTT.

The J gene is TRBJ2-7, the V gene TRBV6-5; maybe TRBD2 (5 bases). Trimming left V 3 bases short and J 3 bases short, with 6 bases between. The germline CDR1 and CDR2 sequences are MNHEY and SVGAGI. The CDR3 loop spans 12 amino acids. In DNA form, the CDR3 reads TGTGCCAGCAGTTATGAGGGCTACGAGCAGTACTTC. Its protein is CASSYEGYEQYF.

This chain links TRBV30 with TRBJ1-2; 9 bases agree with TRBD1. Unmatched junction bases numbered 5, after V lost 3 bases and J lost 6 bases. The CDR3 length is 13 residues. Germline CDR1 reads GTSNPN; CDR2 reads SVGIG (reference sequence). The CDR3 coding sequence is TGTGCCTGGAGCGTCACAGGGGGCGATGGCTACACCTTC. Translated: CAWSVTGGDGYTF.

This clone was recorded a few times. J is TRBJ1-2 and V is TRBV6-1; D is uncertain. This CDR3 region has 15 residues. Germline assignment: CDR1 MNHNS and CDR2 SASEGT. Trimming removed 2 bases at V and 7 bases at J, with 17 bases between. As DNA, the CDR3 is TGTGCCAGCAGTGAAAGGTCGGAGGGAGCGGCTGGCTACACCTTC. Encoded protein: CASSERSEGAAGYTF.

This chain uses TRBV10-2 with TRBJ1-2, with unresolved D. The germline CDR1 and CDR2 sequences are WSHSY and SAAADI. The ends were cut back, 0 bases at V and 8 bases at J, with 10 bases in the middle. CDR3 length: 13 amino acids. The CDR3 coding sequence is TGCGCCAGCAGTGAGTCCCCGGCGGGCGGCTACACCTTC. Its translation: CASSESPAGGYTF.

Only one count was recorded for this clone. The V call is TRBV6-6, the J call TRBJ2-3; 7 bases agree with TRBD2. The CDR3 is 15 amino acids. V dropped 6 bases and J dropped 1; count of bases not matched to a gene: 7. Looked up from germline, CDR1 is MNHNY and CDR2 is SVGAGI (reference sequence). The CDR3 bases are TGTGCCAGCAGCCACAGAACTAGCGGCACAGATACGCAGTATTTT. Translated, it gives CASSHRTSGTDTQYF.

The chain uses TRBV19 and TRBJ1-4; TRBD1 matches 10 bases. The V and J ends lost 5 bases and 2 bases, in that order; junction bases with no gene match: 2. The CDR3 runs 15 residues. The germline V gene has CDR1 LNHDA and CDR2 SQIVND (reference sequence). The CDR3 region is CASSDRGRTNEKLFF. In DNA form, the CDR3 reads TGTGCCAGTAGTGACAGGGGGCGGACTAATGAAAAACTGTTTTTT.